This is a list of T cell receptor beta chains from one sample in a study of blood T cell repertoires in COVID-19. Profiled with immunoSEQ multiplex PCR; TCRdb holds only in-frame clones, not every one. The sample lists about 150,000 clones, just under 85% occurring once. The source material was peripheral blood. The receptors here all came from a woman aged 60-70 years with acute or convalescent COVID-19. Each CDR3 is given with its conserved first and last residue. The order of the fields is CDR3 length, clone size, J gene, V gene, D gene, CDR3 protein, CDR3 DNA. A D gene is named only where the DNA matches it firmly. Rows give clone size only sometimes, using once, few, many, or a class for an expanded clone.

>14|NA|TRBJ1-6|TRBV5-1|TRBD1
CASSLTGANSPLHF
TGCGCCAGCAGCTTGACAGGGGCTAATTCACCCCTCCACTTT
>18|few|TRBJ2-2|TRBV5-1|TRBD2
CASSLVAGGRSNTGELFF
TGCGCCAGCAGCTTGGTAGCGGGGGGGCGTTCGAACACCGGGGAGCTGTTTTTT
>14|NA|TRBJ2-3|TRBV23-1|NA
CASSQSTGRDTQYF
TGCGCCAGCAGTCAATCGACAGGCCGAGATACGCAGTATTTT
>15|NA|TRBJ1-4|TRBV19|TRBD1
CASSNPGTGGEKLFF
TGTGCCAGTAGTAACCCCGGGACAGGGGGCGAAAAACTGTTTTTT
>15|NA|TRBJ2-7|TRBV4-1|TRBD1
CASRYGTVSTYEQYF
TGCGCCAGCAGATACGGGACAGTTTCTACCTACGAGCAGTACTTC
>14|NA|TRBJ1-4|TRBV5-1|NA
CASRRTATNEKLFF
TGCGCCAGCAGGCGGACAGCAACTAATGAAAAACTGTTTTTT
>16|once|TRBJ1-3|TRBV5-1|NA
CASSLAAVSSGNTIYF
TGCGCCAGCAGCTTGGCGGCGGTCAGCTCTGGAAACACCATATATTTT
>11|NA|TRBJ1-1|TRBV6-5|NA
CASSHRAEAFF
TGTGCCAGCAGCCACAGGGCCGAAGCTTTCTTT
>15|NA|TRBJ1-2|TRBV30|TRBD1
CAWTESGGRNYGYTF
TGTGCCTGGACAGAATCAGGGGGCAGGAACTATGGCTACACCTTC
>14|NA|TRBJ1-2|TRBV27|NA
CASSPGGQRYGYTF
TGTGCCAGCAGTCCAGGAGGACAGCGCTATGGCTACACCTTC
>14|NA|TRBJ2-3|TRBV7-3|NA
CASSPGLSTDTQYF
TGTGCCAGCAGCCCAGGACTGAGCACAGATACGCAGTATTTT
>17|NA|TRBJ2-5|TRBV7-2|TRBD2
CASSSTSGAFNVRAQYF
TGTGCCAGCAGTTCAACTAGCGGGGCGTTTAATGTGAGGGCCCAGTACTTC
>16|NA|TRBJ2-1|TRBV24-1|TRBD2
CATSDNSGGALDEQFF
TGTGCCACCAGTGACAATAGCGGGGGGGCCTTAGATGAGCAGTTCTTC
>13|few|TRBJ1-6|TRBV6-4|NA
CASATGYDSPLHF
TGTGCCAGCGCTACAGGGTATGATTCACCCCTCCACTTT
>15|NA|TRBJ1-2|TRBV6-5|NA
CASSYFLDPAEGYTF
TGTGCCAGCAGTTACTTTCTTGACCCTGCGGAAGGCTACACCTTC
>11|once|TRBJ1-1|TRBV6-5|NA
CAAAWDTEAFF
TGTGCCGCGGCTTGGGACACTGAAGCTTTCTTT
>18|NA|TRBJ2-3|TRBV6-1|TRBD2
CASSENGFSGGAYDTQYF
TGTGCCAGCAGTGAAAACGGGTTTAGCGGGGGGGCTTACGATACGCAGTATTTT
>16|NA|TRBJ1-5|TRBV28|TRBD1
CASSIPGTGKEQPQHF
TGTGCCAGCAGCATTCCCGGGACAGGGAAGGAGCAGCCCCAGCATTTT
>12|NA|TRBJ1-2|TRBV6-1|NA
CASSEARFGYTF
TGTGCCAGCAGTGAAGCGCGCTTCGGCTACACCTTC
>14|NA|TRBJ2-5|TRBV2|TRBD2
CASSLAGGPETQYF
TGTGCCAGCAGTCTAGCGGGGGGGCCGGAGACCCAGTACTTC
>16|NA|TRBJ1-2|TRBV3-1/TRBV3-2|NA
CASSQEAVSTNYGYTF
TGTGCCAGCAGCCAAGAAGCGGTTAGTACTAACTATGGCTACACCTTC
>11|NA|TRBJ1-2|TRBV6-1|NA
CASSDLYGYTF
TGTGCCAGCAGTGATCTCTATGGCTACACCTTC